The subject of this entry is one TCR beta chain. Its antigen remains undetermined. No quality values exist for individual bases; no much larger clone is one base distant. This sample is drawn from a study of blood T cell repertoires in COVID-19 (TCRdb year 2020). Background on the whole study: Collaborator samples came from the United States, Italy and Spain and covered acute and convalescent phases of COVID-19. The prospective study material was composed of cDNA or gDNA derived from T cells, B-cell-depleted T cells, or PBMCs. Deeply sampled blood TCRbeta repertoires from subjects exposed to, actively infected with, or recovered from COVID-19 were included in the dataset. The repertoires were made available in a free public database intended to serve as a resource for research on the immune response to SARS-CoV-2. Samples came from the ongoing ImmuneRACE study (first 160 participants) plus 1,254 subjects from 6 global collaborators. A de-identified subject ID, COVID-19 status, age in years and sex were almost always included in the sample metadata. Where HLA class I and class II types were available, the types were taken from metadata supplied by the sample provider, not from assay-based typing. The research as a whole found: The quantity of clinical and demographic metadata differed by source and by participant and was supplied without curation.

The collaborating institutions used their own protocols to collect whole blood in K2EDTA tubes. For TCRbeta analysis, collaborator samples were shipped as frozen whole blood, as isolated PBMCs, or as DNA extracted from either sample type. TCRbeta CDR3 regions were amplified from genomic DNA by means of the immunoSEQ Assay, a bias-controlled multiplex PCR. Per the authors' processing: The number of nucleated cells in each sample was estimated from the amplification of reference gene primers within the assay. Sequence reads were collapsed and filtered to measure the absolute abundance of every unique TCRbeta CDR3 rearrangement. For each sample, productive Simpson clonality was calculated by taking the square root of Simpson's diversity index across productive rearrangements. Entries here come from immuneACCESS through TCRdb and include only in-frame sequences with V and J called. Some clones fail to appear in such tables; in the studies checked, an unresolved V gene covers under half of the shortfall, and the cause of the remainder is unknown. The D gene and trimming were derived from the DNA, and the V and J assignments and clone size from that table. A total of more than 120,000 clones appear in this sample, around 83% of them only once. The top ten clones comprise 2% to 3% of the sample.

The receptor comes from a human donor with acute or convalescent COVID-19. The donor label of this sample is uncertain. Specimen: peripheral blood.

The CDR3 protein sequence reads: CASSDQANTEAFF. Here is the DNA: TGTGCCAGCAGCGACCAGGCGAACACTGAAGCTTTCTTT. Rearrangement joined TRBV2 to TRBJ1-1, with an unclear D gene assignment. The CDR3 spans 13 residues, from the cysteine through the phenylalanine. The read is trimmed to its CDR3 DNA, 39 bases read in frame from base 1. According to the germline V gene, CDR1 reads SNHLY and CDR2 reads FYNNEI. Trimming at the junction amounts to 6 bases on V and 1 base on J, and the germline ends lie 9 bases apart.